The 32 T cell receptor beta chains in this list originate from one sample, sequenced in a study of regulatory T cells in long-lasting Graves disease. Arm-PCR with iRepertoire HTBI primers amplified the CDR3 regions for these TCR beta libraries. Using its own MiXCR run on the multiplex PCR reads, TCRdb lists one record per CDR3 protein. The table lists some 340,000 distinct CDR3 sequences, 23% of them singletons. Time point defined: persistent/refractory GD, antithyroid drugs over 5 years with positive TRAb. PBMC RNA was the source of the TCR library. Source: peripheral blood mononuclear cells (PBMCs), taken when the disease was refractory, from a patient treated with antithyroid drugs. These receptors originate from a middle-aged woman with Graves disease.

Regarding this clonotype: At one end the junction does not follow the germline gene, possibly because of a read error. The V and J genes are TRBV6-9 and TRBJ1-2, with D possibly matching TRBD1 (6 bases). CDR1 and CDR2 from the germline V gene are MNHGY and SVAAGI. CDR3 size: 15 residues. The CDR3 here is CACSYSYGRGGFATF. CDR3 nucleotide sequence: TGTGCCTGCAGTTACTCCTACGGCCGAGGGGGGTTTGCCACCTTC.

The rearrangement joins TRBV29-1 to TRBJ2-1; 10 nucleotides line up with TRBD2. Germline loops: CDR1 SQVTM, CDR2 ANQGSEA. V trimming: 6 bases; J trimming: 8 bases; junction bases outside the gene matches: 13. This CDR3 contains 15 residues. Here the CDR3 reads CSVLAGEIAADEQFF. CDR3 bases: TGCAGCGTGCTAGCGGGGGAGATCGCTGCAGATGAGCAGTTCTTC.

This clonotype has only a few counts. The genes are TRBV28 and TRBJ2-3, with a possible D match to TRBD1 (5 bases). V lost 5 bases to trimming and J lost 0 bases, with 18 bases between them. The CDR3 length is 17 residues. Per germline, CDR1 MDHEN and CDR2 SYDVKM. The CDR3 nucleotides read TGTGCCAGCAGTCTGACGGACAAGTCGTTTAGCACAGATACGCAGTATTTT. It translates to CASSLTDKSFSTDTQYF.

CDR3 in DNA: TGTGCCAGCACCATAGGGACTAGGGGTACCGGGGAGCTGTTTTTT. Translating it yields CASTIGTRGTGELFF. V is TRBV6-1 and J is TRBJ2-2, with 8 nucleotides matching TRBD2. J lost 5 bases, V lost 7 bases, and 9 bases had no gene match. Germline V gene data show CDR1 as MNHNS and CDR2 as SASEGT. The CDR3 contains 15 residues.

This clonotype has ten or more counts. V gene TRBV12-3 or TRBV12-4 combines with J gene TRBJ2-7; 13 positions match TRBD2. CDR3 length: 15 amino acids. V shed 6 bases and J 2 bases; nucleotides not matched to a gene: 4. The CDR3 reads CASRLGLAGAYEQYF. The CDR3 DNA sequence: TGTGCCAGCAGGCTCGGACTAGCGGGGGCCTACGAGCAGTACTTC.

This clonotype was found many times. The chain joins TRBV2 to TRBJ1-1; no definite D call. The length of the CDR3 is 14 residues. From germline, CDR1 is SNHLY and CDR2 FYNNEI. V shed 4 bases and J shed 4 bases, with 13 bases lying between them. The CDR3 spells CASSAEGFGTEAFF. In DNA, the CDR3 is TGTGCCAGCAGTGCTGAGGGATTTGGCACTGAAGCTTTCTTT.

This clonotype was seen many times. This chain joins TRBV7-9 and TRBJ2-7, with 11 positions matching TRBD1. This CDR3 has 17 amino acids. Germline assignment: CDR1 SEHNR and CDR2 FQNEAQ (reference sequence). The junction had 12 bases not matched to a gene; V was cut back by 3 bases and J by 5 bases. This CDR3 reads CASSFWTGGVRNDEQYF. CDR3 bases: TGTGCCAGCAGCTTCTGGACAGGGGGCGTGAGGAACGACGAGCAGTACTTC.

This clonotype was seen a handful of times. For the CDR3, the DNA is TGTGCCAGCAGTCCTTGGGGTTCAGAGGAGGAGGACAAAAACATTCAGTACTTC. Its translation: CASSPWGSEEEDKNIQYF. This chain uses TRBV12-3 or TRBV12-4 with TRBJ2-4; the D gene is possibly TRBD2 (5 bases). CDR3 size: 18 residues. V was cut by 5 bases and J by 3 bases, with 23 bases left in between.

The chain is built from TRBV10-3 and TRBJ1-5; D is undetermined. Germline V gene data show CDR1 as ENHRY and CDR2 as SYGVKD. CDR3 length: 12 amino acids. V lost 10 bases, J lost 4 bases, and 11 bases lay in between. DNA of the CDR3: TGTGCCACCACGGACGGGAATCAGCCCCAGCATTTT. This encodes CATTDGNQPQHF.

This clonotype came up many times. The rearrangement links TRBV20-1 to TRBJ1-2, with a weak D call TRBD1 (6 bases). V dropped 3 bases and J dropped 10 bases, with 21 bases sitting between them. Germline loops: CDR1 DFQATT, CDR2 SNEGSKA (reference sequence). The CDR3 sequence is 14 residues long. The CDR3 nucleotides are TGCAGTGCTAGGGGAACAGGGCTCGGGGCGTTCTACACCTTC. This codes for CSARGTGLGAFYTF.

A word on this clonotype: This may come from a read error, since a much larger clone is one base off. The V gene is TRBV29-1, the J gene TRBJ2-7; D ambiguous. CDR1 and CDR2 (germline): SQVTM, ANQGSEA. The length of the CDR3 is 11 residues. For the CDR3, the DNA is TGCAGCGTTGAAGTCCGACTGGAGCAGCACTTC. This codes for CSVEVRLEQHF.

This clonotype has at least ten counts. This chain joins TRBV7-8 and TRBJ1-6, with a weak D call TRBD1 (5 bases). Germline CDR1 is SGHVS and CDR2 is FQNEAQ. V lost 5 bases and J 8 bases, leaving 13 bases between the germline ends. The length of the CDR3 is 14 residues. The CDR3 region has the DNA TGTGCCAGCAGCCTCAGGGTGGGGGATTCACCCCTCCACTTT. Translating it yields CASSLRVGDSPLHF.

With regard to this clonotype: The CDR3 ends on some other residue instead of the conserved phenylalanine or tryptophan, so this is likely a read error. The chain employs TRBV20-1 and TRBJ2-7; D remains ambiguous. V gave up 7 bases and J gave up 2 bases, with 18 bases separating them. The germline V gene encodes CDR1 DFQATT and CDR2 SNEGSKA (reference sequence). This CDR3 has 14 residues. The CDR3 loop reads CSVETDPYPYEQYY. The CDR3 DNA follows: TGCAGTGTTGAGACGGATCCTTACCCCTACGAGCAGTACTAC.

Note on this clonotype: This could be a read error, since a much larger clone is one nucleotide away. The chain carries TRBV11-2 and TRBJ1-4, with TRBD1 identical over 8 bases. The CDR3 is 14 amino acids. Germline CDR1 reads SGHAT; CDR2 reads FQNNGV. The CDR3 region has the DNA TGTGCCAGCAGCTTACAGGGGGCGGATGAAAGACTGTTTTTT. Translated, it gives CASSLQGADERLFF. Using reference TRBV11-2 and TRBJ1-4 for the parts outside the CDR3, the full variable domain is EAGVAQSPRYKIIEKRQSVAFWCNPISGHATLYWYQQILGQGPKLLIQFQNNGVVDDSQLPKDRFSAERLKGVDSTLKIQPAKLEDSAVYLCASSLQGADERLFFGSGTQLSVL.

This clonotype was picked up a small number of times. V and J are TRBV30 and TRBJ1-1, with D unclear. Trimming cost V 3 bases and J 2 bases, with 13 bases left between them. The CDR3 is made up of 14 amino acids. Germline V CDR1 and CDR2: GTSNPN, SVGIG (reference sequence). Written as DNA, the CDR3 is TGTGCCTGGAGATTGGGAAGTAGAAACACTGAAGCTTTCTTT. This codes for CAWRLGSRNTEAFF.

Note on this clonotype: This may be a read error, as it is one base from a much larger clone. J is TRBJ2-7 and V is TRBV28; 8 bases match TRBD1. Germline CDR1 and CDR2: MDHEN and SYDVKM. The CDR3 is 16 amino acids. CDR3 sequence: CVSSLGRTGSVHEQYF. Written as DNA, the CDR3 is TGTGTCAGCAGCCTAGGTCGGACAGGGAGTGTACACGAGCAGTACTTC.

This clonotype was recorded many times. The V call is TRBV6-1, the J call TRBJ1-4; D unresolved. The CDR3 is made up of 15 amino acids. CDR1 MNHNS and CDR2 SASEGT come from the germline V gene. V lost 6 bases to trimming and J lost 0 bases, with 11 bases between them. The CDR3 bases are TGTGCCAGCAGCCCGGACGGTGCAACTAATGAAAAACTGTTTTTT. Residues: CASSPDGATNEKLFF.

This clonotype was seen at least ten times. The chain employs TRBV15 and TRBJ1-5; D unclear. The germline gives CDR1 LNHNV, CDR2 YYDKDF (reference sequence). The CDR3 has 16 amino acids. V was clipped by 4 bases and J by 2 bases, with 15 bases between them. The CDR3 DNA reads TGTGCCACCAGCACCGGAGTCCTAGGTCGCAATCAGCCCCAGCATTTT. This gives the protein CATSTGVLGRNQPQHF.

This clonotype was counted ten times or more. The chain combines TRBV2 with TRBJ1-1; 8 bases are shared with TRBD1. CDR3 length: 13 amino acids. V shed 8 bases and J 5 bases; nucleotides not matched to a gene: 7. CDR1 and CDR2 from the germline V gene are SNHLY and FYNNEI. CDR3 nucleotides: TGTGCCAGCGAATACGACAGGGGTACTGAAGCTTTCTTT. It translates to CASEYDRGTEAFF.

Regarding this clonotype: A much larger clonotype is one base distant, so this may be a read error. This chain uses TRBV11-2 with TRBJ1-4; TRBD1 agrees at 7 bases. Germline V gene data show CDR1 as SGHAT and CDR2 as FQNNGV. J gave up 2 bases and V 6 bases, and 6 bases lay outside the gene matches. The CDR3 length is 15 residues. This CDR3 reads CASRSQTGTNEKLFF. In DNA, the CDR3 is TGTGCCAGCAGGTCCCAGACAGGGACTAATGAAAAACTGTTTTTT.

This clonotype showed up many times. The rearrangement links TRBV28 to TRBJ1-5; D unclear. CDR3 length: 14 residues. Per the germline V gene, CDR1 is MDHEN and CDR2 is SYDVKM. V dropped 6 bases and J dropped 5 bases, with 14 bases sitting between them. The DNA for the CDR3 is TGTGCCAGCAGCTTTACAGTATTTCATCAGCCCCAGCATTTT. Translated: CASSFTVFHQPQHF.

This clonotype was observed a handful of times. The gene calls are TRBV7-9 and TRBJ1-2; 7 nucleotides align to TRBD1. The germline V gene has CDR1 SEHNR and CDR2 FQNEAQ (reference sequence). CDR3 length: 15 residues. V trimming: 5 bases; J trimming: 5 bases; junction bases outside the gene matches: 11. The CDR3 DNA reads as TGTGCCAGCAGCATCCCGGGGGGACAGCATTATGGCTACACCTTC. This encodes CASSIPGGQHYGYTF.

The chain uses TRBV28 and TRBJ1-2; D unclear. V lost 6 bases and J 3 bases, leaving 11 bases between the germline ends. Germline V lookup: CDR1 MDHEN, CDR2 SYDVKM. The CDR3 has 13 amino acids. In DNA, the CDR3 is TGTGCCAGCAGCCCCGGATTGGACTATGGCTACACCTTC. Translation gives CASSPGLDYGYTF.

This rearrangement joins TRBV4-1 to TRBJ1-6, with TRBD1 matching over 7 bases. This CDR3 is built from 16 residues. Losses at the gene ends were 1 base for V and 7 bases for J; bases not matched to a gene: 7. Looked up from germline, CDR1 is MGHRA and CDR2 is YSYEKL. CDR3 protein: CASSQAIQQGNSPLHF. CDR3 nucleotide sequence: TGCGCCAGCAGCCAAGCTATTCAACAGGGGAATTCACCCCTCCACTTT.

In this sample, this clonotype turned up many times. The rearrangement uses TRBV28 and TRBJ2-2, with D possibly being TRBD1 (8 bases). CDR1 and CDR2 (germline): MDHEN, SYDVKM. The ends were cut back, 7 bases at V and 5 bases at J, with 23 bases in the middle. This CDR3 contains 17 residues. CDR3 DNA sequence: TGTGCCAGCACCCAGGGGGCTTACGGGAGGTTAACCGGGGAGCTGTTTTTT. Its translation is CASTQGAYGRLTGELFF.

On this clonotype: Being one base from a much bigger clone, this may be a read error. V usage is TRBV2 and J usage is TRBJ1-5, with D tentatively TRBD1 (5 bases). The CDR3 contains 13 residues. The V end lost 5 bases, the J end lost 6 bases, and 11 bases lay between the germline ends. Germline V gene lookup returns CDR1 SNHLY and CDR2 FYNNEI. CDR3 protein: CASSRGGTQPQHF. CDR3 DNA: TGTGCCAGCAGTAGGGGAGGGACTCAGCCCCAGCATTTT.

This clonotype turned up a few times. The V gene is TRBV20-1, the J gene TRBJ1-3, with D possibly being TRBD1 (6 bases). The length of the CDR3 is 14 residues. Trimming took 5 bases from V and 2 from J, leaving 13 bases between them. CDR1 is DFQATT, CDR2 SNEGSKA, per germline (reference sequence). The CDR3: CSAGGADAGNTIYF. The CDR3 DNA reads TGCAGTGCTGGGGGCGCGGACGCTGGAAACACCATATATTTT.

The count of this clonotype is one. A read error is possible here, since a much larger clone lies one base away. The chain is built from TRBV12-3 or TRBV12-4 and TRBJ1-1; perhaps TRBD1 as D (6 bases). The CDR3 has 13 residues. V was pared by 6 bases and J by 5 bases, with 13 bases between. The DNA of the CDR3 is TGTGCCAGCAGCAACAGGGTGGGGACTGAAGCTTTCTTT. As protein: CASSNRVGTEAFF.

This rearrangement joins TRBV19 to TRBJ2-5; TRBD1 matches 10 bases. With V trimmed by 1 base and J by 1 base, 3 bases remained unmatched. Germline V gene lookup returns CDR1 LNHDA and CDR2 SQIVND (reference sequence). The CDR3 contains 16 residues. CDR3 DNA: TGTGCCAGTAGTATAGGGGACAGGGGAACCCAAGAGACCCAGTACTTC. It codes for CASSIGDRGTQETQYF.

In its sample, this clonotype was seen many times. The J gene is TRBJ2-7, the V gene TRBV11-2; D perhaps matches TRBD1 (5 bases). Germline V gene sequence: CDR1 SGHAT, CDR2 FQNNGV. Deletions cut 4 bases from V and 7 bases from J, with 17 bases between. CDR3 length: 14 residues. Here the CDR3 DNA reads TGTGCCAGCAGCTCCTTTCAGGGTTTAGGGGAGCAGTACTTC. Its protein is CASSSFQGLGEQYF. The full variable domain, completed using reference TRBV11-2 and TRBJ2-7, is EAGVAQSPRYKIIEKRQSVAFWCNPISGHATLYWYQQILGQGPKLLIQFQNNGVVDDSQLPKDRFSAERLKGVDSTLKIQPAKLEDSAVYLCASSSFQGLGEQYFGPGTRLTVT.

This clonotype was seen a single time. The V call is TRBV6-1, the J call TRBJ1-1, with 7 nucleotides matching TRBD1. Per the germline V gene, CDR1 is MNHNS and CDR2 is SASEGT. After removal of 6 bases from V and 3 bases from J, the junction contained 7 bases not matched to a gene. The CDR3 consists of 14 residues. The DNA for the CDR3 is TGTGCCAGCAGCCCGATCGACAGGGACACTGAAGCTTTCTTT. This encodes CASSPIDRDTEAFF.

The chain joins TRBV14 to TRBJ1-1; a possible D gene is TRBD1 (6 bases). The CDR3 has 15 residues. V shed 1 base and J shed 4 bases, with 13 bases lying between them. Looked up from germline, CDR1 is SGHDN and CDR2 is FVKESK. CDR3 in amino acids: CASSQVWGGSTEAFF. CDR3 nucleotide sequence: TGTGCCAGCAGCCAAGTGTGGGGGGGCTCCACTGAAGCTTTCTTT.